Below, 13 T cell receptor beta chains from the same sample are listed, as sequenced in a study of blood T cells in healthy people across ages. A J-beta primer mix and a sample-barcoded 5' primer were used in a second PCR of about 6 to 12 cycles. In TCRdb, the 5' RACE reads were re-called with MiXCR into one record per CDR3 protein. The table has 850,000 or so distinct CDR3 sequences, more than 25% seen once. The material sequenced was blood. Every receptor here comes from a woman over 75 in good health.

This clonotype turned up a few times. Just one base apart from a much larger clone, this may be a read error. The rearrangement uses TRBV10-3 and TRBJ2-1; D possibly corresponds to TRBD2 (6 bases). The V end was cut by 4 bases, the J end by 0 bases, with 10 bases between. The germline V gene has CDR1 ENHRY and CDR2 SYGVKD. The CDR3 length is 15 residues. CDR3 residues: CAISVGGSSYNEQFF. The CDR3, as DNA: TGTGCCATCAGTGTTGGGGGGAGCTCCTACAATGAGCAGTTCTTC.

The chain recombines TRBV30 with TRBJ1-4, with TRBD1 matching over 7 bases. After removal of 2 bases from V and 3 bases from J, the junction contained 3 bases not matched to a gene. Germline CDR1 is GTSNPN and CDR2 is SVGIG (reference sequence). This CDR3 comprises 14 residues. CDR3 nucleotide sequence: TGTGCCTGGAGTTGGACAGGTTCTAATGAAAAACTGTTTTTT. Translation: CAWSWTGSNEKLFF.

In its sample, this clonotype was seen many times. The chain is built from TRBV29-1 and TRBJ2-7; perhaps TRBD1 as D (6 bases). Germline CDR1 and CDR2: SQVTM and ANQGSEA. The V end was cut by 7 bases, the J end by 2 bases, with 12 bases between. CDR3 length equals 12 residues. The DNA of the CDR3 is TGCAGCGCCCAGGACAGTACCTACGAGCAGTACTTC. Translation: CSAQDSTYEQYF.

Details on this clonotype: One end of the junction is discordant with germline, which a read error may explain. The genes are TRBV12-3 or TRBV12-4 and TRBJ2-2, with 13 nucleotides matching TRBD2. The CDR3 loop spans 15 amino acids. In nucleotides, the CDR3 is TGTGCCAGCAGCATGACTAGCGGGGGGCCCGGGGAGCGGTTTTTT. Residues: CASSMTSGGPGERFF.

The chain recombines TRBV24-1 with TRBJ2-2, with D possibly matching TRBD1 (6 bases). This CDR3 region has 17 residues. With 3 bases removed from V and 1 base from J, the gap between germline ends came to 14 bases. CDR1 KGHDR and CDR2 SFDVKD come from the germline V gene. As DNA, the CDR3 is TGTGCCACCAGTGATCCCACCGGGACAAGGAACACCGGGGAGCTGTTTTTT. Encoded protein: CATSDPTGTRNTGELFF.

The V gene is TRBV7-2, the J gene TRBJ1-2; 8 bases align to TRBD1. Germline V gives CDR1 SGHTA, CDR2 FQGNSA. Losses at the gene ends were 3 bases for V and 6 bases for J; bases not matched to a gene: 15. The CDR3 has 17 residues. CDR3 nucleotide sequence: TGTGCCAGCAGCTTGCAGGGGGCAGTCACCTTTAGGGATGGCTACACCTTC. It codes for CASSLQGAVTFRDGYTF.

This clonotype was seen at least ten times. The chain has TRBV20-1 and TRBJ2-3, with TRBD1 as a possible D gene (5 bases). The germline V gene has CDR1 DFQATT and CDR2 SNEGSKA (reference sequence). The V gene lost 2 bases and the J gene lost 2 bases, with 14 bases spanning the gap. The CDR3 loop spans 15 amino acids. This chain's CDR3 is CSARPTGRATDTQYF. Here the CDR3 DNA reads TGCAGTGCTAGACCCACAGGCCGCGCCACAGATACGCAGTATTTT.

This clonotype was observed at least ten times. V and J are TRBV18 and TRBJ2-5, with TRBD1 as a possible D gene (5 bases). V gave up 3 bases and J gave up 2 bases, with 10 bases separating them. Germline V gene sequence: CDR1 KGHSH, CDR2 LQKENI. The CDR3 totals 14 residues. The CDR3 protein is CASSPRQQQETQYF. The DNA of the CDR3 is TGTGCCAGCTCACCCCGACAGCAGCAAGAGACCCAGTACTTC.

Many counts were recorded for this clonotype. CDR3 coding DNA: TGTGCCAGCAGTTTAGGGACAGGGAGGGAGTCTGGCTACACCTTC. It translates to CASSLGTGRESGYTF. This chain connects TRBV12-3 or TRBV12-4 to TRBJ1-2; 8 nucleotides align to TRBD1. The CDR3 spans 15 residues. V was pared by 1 base and J by 7 bases, with 8 bases of the junction left unmatched.

This clonotype was seen at least ten times. The chain employs TRBV30 and TRBJ2-5; D may be TRBD2 (5 bases). Trimming pared 2 bases from V and 6 bases from J, leaving 10 bases between. Germline CDR1 GTSNPN, CDR2 SVGIG (reference sequence). The CDR3 extends over 12 amino acids. The CDR3 protein is CAWSLGVKTQYF. CDR3 bases: TGTGCCTGGAGTCTCGGGGTAAAGACCCAGTACTTC.

This clonotype was found many times. The chain recombines TRBV20-1 with TRBJ2-5; 11 bases fit TRBD2. The CDR3 loop spans 15 amino acids. V shed 6 bases, J shed 4 bases, and the junction held 10 bases outside the gene matches. The germline gives CDR1 DFQATT, CDR2 SNEGSKA (reference sequence). The CDR3 protein is CSADKPSGGPETQYF. DNA for the CDR3: TGCAGTGCGGATAAGCCTAGCGGGGGGCCAGAGACCCAGTACTTC.

The chain uses TRBV3-1 and TRBJ2-5, with D perhaps TRBD1 or TRBD2 (6 bases each). Between the trimmed V and J ends, which lost 1 base and 5 bases, there was a span of 14 bases. This CDR3 region has 15 residues. From germline, CDR1 is LGHDT and CDR2 YNNKEL (reference sequence). This chain's CDR3 is CASSQGGVTGETQYF. The CDR3 DNA reads TGTGCCAGCAGCCAAGGCGGGGTTACAGGGGAGACCCAGTACTTC.

As concerns this clonotype: Here the CDR3 omits its conserved ending phenylalanine or tryptophan, so a read error is the likely source. The rearrangement links TRBV6-2 or TRBV6-3 to TRBJ2-7, with 7 bases matching TRBD1. Germline-derived CDR1 and CDR2 are MNHEY and SVGEGT. This CDR3 has 13 amino acids. J gave up 0 bases and V 6 bases, and 2 bases lay outside the gene matches. The CDR3 loop is CASRPGGSYEQYC. The CDR3 nucleotides read TGTGCCAGCAGGCCAGGGGGCTCCTACGAGCAGTACTGC.